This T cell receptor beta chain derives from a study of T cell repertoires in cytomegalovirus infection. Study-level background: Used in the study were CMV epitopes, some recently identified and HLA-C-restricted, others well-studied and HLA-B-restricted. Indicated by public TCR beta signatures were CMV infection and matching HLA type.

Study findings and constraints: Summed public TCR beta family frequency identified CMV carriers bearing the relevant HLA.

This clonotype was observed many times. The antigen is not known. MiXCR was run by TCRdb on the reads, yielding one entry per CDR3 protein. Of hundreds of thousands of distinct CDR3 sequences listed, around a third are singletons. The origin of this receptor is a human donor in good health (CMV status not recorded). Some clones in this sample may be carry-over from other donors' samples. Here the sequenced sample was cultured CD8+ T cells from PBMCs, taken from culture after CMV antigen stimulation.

The CDR3, as DNA: TGTGCCAGCAGCTTGATGGGGGGCTGGGAGACCCAGTACTTC. Translating gives CASSLMGGWETQYF. The rearrangement joins TRBV7-2 to TRBJ2-5; D is perhaps TRBD1 or TRBD2 (6 bases each). Germline CDR1 reads SGHTA; CDR2 reads FQGNSA. This CDR3 has 14 amino acids. V was clipped by 3 bases and J by 5 bases, with 13 bases between them. The whole variable domain, filled in from reference TRBV7-2 and TRBJ2-5, reads GAGVSQSPSNKVTEKGKDVELRCDPISGHTALYWYRQSLGQGLEFLIYFQGNSAPDKSGLPSDRFSAERTGGSVSTLTIQRTQQEDSAVYLCASSLMGGWETQYFGPGTRLLVL.